This T cell receptor (beta chain) was profiled in a study of blood T cell repertoires in COVID-19. Study-level information: The United States, Italy and Spain were the sources of the acute and convalescent COVID-19 samples.

V was trimmed by 0 bases and J by 5 bases, leaving 10 bases between them. Germline CDR1 is SGHTA and CDR2 is FQGTGA. The CDR3 spans 15 residues. Original analysis: How many nucleated cells were present was estimated from reference gene primer amplification. Assay used: immunoSEQ multiplex PCR; TCRdb lists only in-frame clones, some missing. V and J calls and clone size are as listed in that table; D and trimming were resolved from the DNA. The top ten clones hold 3% to 4% of a sample with under 300,000 clones, more than 65% of them seen once. The V and J genes are TRBV7-3 and TRBJ2-2, with a weak D call TRBD1 (5 bases). Material for sequencing was peripheral blood. The receptor's source is a woman in her forties with active or convalescent COVID-19. CDR3 bases: TGTGCCAGCAGCTTAACAGGGGTTTCAACCGGGGAGCTGTTTTTT. Translation: CASSLTGVSTGELFF.